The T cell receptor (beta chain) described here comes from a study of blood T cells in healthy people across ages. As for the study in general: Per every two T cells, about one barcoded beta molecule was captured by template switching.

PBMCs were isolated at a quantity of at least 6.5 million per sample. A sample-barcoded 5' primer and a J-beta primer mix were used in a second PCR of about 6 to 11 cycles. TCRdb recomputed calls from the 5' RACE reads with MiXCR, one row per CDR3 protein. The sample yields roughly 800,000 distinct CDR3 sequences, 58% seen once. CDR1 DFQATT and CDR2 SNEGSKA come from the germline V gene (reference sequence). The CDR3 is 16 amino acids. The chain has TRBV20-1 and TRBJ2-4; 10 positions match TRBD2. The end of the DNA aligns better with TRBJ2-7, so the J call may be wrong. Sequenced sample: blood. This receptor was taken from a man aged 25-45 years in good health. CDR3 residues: CSASQVGQAGGYEQYF. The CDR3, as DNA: TGCAGTGCTAGTCAGGTCGGGCAAGCGGGAGGGTACGAGCAGTACTTC.